The 27 T cell receptor beta chains below come from one sample, sequenced in a study of beta chain features in type 1 diabetes. Whole-study results and caveats: Moderately but significantly shorter TCRB CDR3s were found in Type 1 diabetes patients in all four CD4+ subsets.

The isolated RNA, all of it, was reverse transcribed, so expressed TCRB transcripts were what got sequenced. The method was immunoSEQ multiplex PCR; TCRdb's version includes in-frame clones alone and lacks a portion of them. The table includes around 160,000 clones, approximately 9% detected once. No antigen has been identified for these receptors. Input material: central memory CD4+ T cells from blood. The source of these receptors is a woman between 18 and 30 years old with type 1 diabetes.

This clone occurred a few times. The chain recombines TRBV13 with TRBJ1-2; D perhaps matches TRBD1 (5 bases). In germline, CDR1 is PRHDT, CDR2 FYEKMQ (reference sequence). The V and J ends lost 0 bases and 6 bases respectively, with 14 bases between them. This CDR3 region has 15 residues. The CDR3 bases are TGTGCCAGCAGCTTAGGTGCCTCAGGGTCCGATGGCTACACCTTC. This codes for CASSLGASGSDGYTF.

The sample holds a few counts of this clone. The chain couples TRBV7-6 to TRBJ2-1, with a possible D match to TRBD1 (6 bases). In germline, CDR1 is SGHVS, CDR2 FNYEAQ. This CDR3 comprises 15 residues. V lost 3 bases and J lost 5, with 14 bases in between. The CDR3 nucleotides are TGTGCCAGCAGCTTTACAGGGACCTCGGACAATGAGCAGTTCTTC. Translation: CASSFTGTSDNEQFF.

The genes are TRBV11-2 and TRBJ1-1, with D possibly matching TRBD1 (6 bases). The CDR3 consists of 14 residues. The germline V and J ends were trimmed by 5 bases and 6 bases, with 16 bases remaining between them. Germline values: CDR1 SGHAT, CDR2 FQNNGV. DNA of the CDR3: TGTGCCAGCAGCGTACAGGGTGAATTCGCTGAAGCTTTCTTT. Protein sequence: CASSVQGEFAEAFF.

The chain employs TRBV6-7 and TRBJ2-5; TRBD2 aligns across 9 bases. TRBV6-7 falls under the ORF class, with uncertain function. This CDR3 is built from 16 residues. V was clipped by 5 bases and J by 5 bases; unmatched bases: 12. In nucleotides, the CDR3 is TGTGCCAGCAGTCTTCAAATGGGACTAGCAAGCGAGACCCAGTACTTC. Translating it yields CASSLQMGLASETQYF.

The chain combines TRBV11-2 with TRBJ1-1; D is undetermined. V lost 5 bases and J lost 1, with 11 bases in between. Per the germline V gene, CDR1 is SGHAT and CDR2 is FQNNGV. The CDR3 spans 14 residues. This CDR3 is CASSREQKNTEAFF. The CDR3 region has the DNA TGTGCCAGCAGCAGAGAACAGAAGAACACTGAAGCTTTCTTT.

The chain joins TRBV11-3 to TRBJ2-1, with D tentatively TRBD2 (6 bases). V was shortened by 4 bases and J by 6 bases, with 10 bases between the two germline ends. The length of the CDR3 is 13 residues. The V gene's germline CDR1 is SGHNT and CDR2 YENEEA. The CDR3 protein is CASSWGVGNEQFF. The CDR3 nucleotides are TGTGCCAGCAGCTGGGGGGTGGGCAATGAGCAGTTCTTC. Full variable domain (rest looked up from reference TRBV11-3 and TRBJ2-1): EAGVVQSPRYKIIEKKQPVAFWCNPISGHNTLYWYLQNLGQGPELLIRYENEEAVDDSQLPKDRFSAERLKGVDSTLKIQPAELGDSAVYLCASSWGVGNEQFFGPGTRLTVL.

This clone was observed at least ten times. CDR3 loop: CASSAGGVSSYEQYF. CDR3 bases: TGCGCCAGCAGCGCAGGAGGCGTAAGCTCCTACGAGCAGTACTTC. The V call is TRBV5-1, the J call TRBJ2-7; possible D gene TRBD2, 5 bases. There are 15 residues in the CDR3. V was shortened by 4 bases and J by 0 bases, with 14 bases between the two germline ends. CDR1 SGHRS and CDR2 YFSETQ come from the germline V gene.

This chain connects TRBV5-1 to TRBJ2-5, with TRBD2 matching over 13 bases. Per the germline V gene, CDR1 is SGHRS and CDR2 is YFSETQ. The CDR3 length is 18 residues. V was clipped by 1 base and J by 3 bases; unmatched bases: 9. CDR3 sequence (DNA): TGCGCCAGCAGCTTGAACCCCACTAGCGGGAGGGCCGAAGAGACCCAGTACTTC. Encoded protein: CASSLNPTSGRAEETQYF.

The genes are TRBV11-3 and TRBJ2-5, with TRBD2 as a possible D gene (6 bases). V lost 6 bases and J 5 bases, leaving 13 bases between the germline ends. CDR3 length: 13 residues. CDR1 is SGHNT and CDR2 is YENEEA in the germline V gene. CDR3 protein: CASRRASVETQYF. The CDR3 DNA is TGTGCCAGCAGGAGGGCTAGCGTCGAGACCCAGTACTTC.

The V call is TRBV6-5, the J call TRBJ2-1; D not resolved. V lost 9 bases and J lost 4, with 10 bases in between. The length of the CDR3 is 12 residues. Germline assignment: CDR1 MNHEY and CDR2 SVGAGI. Written as DNA, the CDR3 is TGTGCCAGTGAAGGAGCTTACAATGAGCAGTTCTTC. This sequence encodes CASEGAYNEQFF.

The CDR3, as DNA: TGTGCCTGGACCTTAAATGCGGGGTCCTCTGAAGCTTTCTTT. Protein product: CAWTLNAGSSEAFF. The rearrangement links TRBV30 to TRBJ1-1; D gene unclear. CDR1 GTSNPN and CDR2 SVGIG come from the germline V gene (reference sequence). The CDR3 has 14 residues. V lost 4 bases to trimming and J lost 6 bases, with 18 bases between them.

This clone was observed a handful of times. The chain combines TRBV15 with TRBJ2-2; 7 nucleotides agree with TRBD1. The CDR3 length is 15 residues. Germline CDR1 LNHNV, CDR2 YYDKDF (reference sequence). J was trimmed by 0 bases and V by 5 bases; bases with no gene match: 3. For the CDR3, the DNA is TGTGCCACCAGCTCCGGGACAGCGAACACCGGGGAGCTGTTTTTT. Amino acids: CATSSGTANTGELFF.

Only a few counts were recorded for this clone. The CDR3 region has the DNA TGTGCCAGCAGGGTGGCGGGCGGGAGTGGGGGCACAGATACGCAGTATTTT. Its translation: CASRVAGGSGGTDTQYF. The chain combines TRBV28 with TRBJ2-3; 7 bases map to TRBD2. The CDR3 length is 17 residues. The J segment lost 1 base and the V segment lost 6 bases, leaving 13 bases of the junction unmatched. Germline CDR1 is MDHEN and CDR2 is SYDVKM.

In the case of this clone: Other DNA sequences from this sample encode an identical CDR3 as well. The chain uses TRBV27 and TRBJ2-5; TRBD1 is a possible D gene (5 bases). CDR3 length: 13 residues. The V gene's germline CDR1 is MNHEY and CDR2 SMNVEV (reference sequence). The V end was cut by 4 bases, the J end by 5 bases, with 11 bases between. This CDR3 is CASSSRVRETQYF. The CDR3 DNA reads TGTGCCAGCAGTTCCAGGGTACGGGAGACCCAGTACTTC.

This clone has just a few counts. The genes are TRBV5-1 and TRBJ2-3; TRBD1 is a possible D gene (6 bases). The CDR3 is 14 amino acids. Germline lookup yields CDR1 SGHRS and CDR2 YFSETQ. With 0 bases removed from V and 4 bases from J, the gap between germline ends came to 9 bases. The chain's CDR3 is CASSLEGQSDTQYF. CDR3 DNA sequence: TGCGCCAGCAGCTTGGAAGGACAGTCAGATACGCAGTATTTT. The entire variable domain, with the rest obtained from reference TRBV5-1 and TRBJ2-3, is as follows: KAGVTQTPRYLIKTRGQQVTLSCSPISGHRSVSWYQQTPGQGLQFLFEYFSETQRNKGNFPGRFSGRQFSNSRSEMNVSTLELGDSALYLCASSLEGQSDTQYFGPGTRLTVL.

This clone was seen more than once but under ten times. V and J are TRBV11-2 and TRBJ1-1; D not resolved. Trimming left V 1 base short and J 5 bases short, with 17 bases between. The CDR3 contains 16 residues. Per germline, CDR1 SGHAT and CDR2 FQNNGV. The CDR3 here is CASSLGLRSGRTEAFF. The CDR3 DNA follows: TGTGCCAGCAGCTTAGGATTGCGGTCGGGGAGAACTGAAGCTTTCTTT.

This chain links TRBV28 with TRBJ2-7; no reliable D call. Germline values: CDR1 MDHEN, CDR2 SYDVKM. The CDR3 totals 12 residues. Trimming removed 2 bases at V and 4 bases at J, with 6 bases between. The CDR3 region is CASSLTEYEQYF. The DNA for the CDR3 is TGTGCCAGCAGTTTAACTGAATACGAGCAGTACTTC.

The chain carries TRBV9 and TRBJ1-2; TRBD1 agrees at 7 bases. The V gene's germline CDR1 is SGDLS and CDR2 YYNGEE. The CDR3 has 14 amino acids. V trimming: 0 bases; J trimming: 7 bases; junction bases outside the gene matches: 6. DNA for the CDR3: TGTGCCAGCAGCGTAGACCAGGGGGTGGCTGGCTACACCTTC. It is translated as CASSVDQGVAGYTF.

This clone appeared a few times. The chain couples TRBV7-9 to TRBJ1-5, with 8 bases fitting TRBD1. The CDR3 covers 17 residues. Germline V gene sequence: CDR1 SEHNR, CDR2 FQNEAQ (reference sequence). The trim removed 1 base at V and 0 bases at J, leaving 5 bases unmatched. CDR3 protein: CASSLDETGGSNQPQHF. CDR3 coding DNA: TGTGCCAGCAGCTTAGATGAAACAGGGGGTAGCAATCAGCCCCAGCATTTT. Drawing the rest from reference TRBV7-9 and TRBJ1-5, the complete variable domain is DTGVSQNPRHKITKRGQNVTFRCDPISEHNRLYWYRQTLGQGPEFLTYFQNEAQLEKSRLLSDRFSAERPKGSFSTLEIQRTEQGDSAMYLCASSLDETGGSNQPQHFGDGTRLSIL.

This clone occurred many times. This chain links TRBV18 with TRBJ2-1; tentatively, D is TRBD1 (6 bases). The germline V gene encodes CDR1 KGHSH and CDR2 LQKENI. The CDR3 has 13 residues. With 0 bases removed from V and 10 bases from J, the gap between germline ends came to 10 bases. DNA for the CDR3: TGTGCCAGCTCACCACCCACAGGGAACGAGCAGTTCTTC. Protein product: CASSPPTGNEQFF.

This rearrangement joins TRBV30 to TRBJ2-5; TRBD2 aligns across 13 bases. CDR3 length: 17 residues. V shed 0 bases, J shed 3 bases, and the junction held 7 bases outside the gene matches. Germline CDR1 is GTSNPN and CDR2 is SVGIG (reference sequence). The CDR3 reads CAWSVRPGLAGEETQYF. CDR3 DNA: TGTGCCTGGAGTGTAAGACCTGGACTAGCGGGAGAAGAGACCCAGTACTTC.

Only a few counts were recorded for this clone. J is TRBJ2-6 and V is TRBV7-8; 8 nucleotides match TRBD1. Germline CDR1 reads SGHVS; CDR2 reads FQNEAQ. The V segment lost 5 bases and the J segment 2 bases; nucleotides outside the gene matches: 2. CDR3 length equals 15 residues. The CDR3 bases are TGTGCCAGCAGCGTGGACAGGGCTGGGGCCAACGTCCTGACTTTC. It specifies CASSVDRAGANVLTF.

The gene calls are TRBV5-1 and TRBJ2-3; weak D call: TRBD2 (6 bases). This CDR3 region has 15 residues. Trimming shortened V by 4 bases and J by 2 bases, and 14 bases separated the two germline ends. Germline values: CDR1 SGHRS, CDR2 YFSETQ. In DNA form, the CDR3 reads TGCGCCAGCAGCACCAGCGGGCCTTACACAGATACGCAGTATTTT. Translating it yields CASSTSGPYTDTQYF.

The chain carries TRBV7-6 and TRBJ1-5; possibly TRBD1 for D (5 bases). The CDR3 extends over 13 amino acids. Per germline, CDR1 SGHVS and CDR2 FNYEAQ. V gave up 5 bases and J gave up 4 bases, with 9 bases separating them. The CDR3 protein is CASSRQSNQPQHF. Here the CDR3 DNA reads TGTGCCAGCAGCCGACAGAGTAATCAGCCCCAGCATTTT.

This clone occurred a few times. The chain links TRBV5-1 to TRBJ1-4; D gene unclear. V was cut by 4 bases and J by 0 bases, with 7 bases left in between. The CDR3 consists of 14 residues. Germline CDR1 reads SGHRS; CDR2 reads YFSETQ. CDR3: CASSITATNEKLFF. The DNA for the CDR3 is TGCGCCAGCAGCATTACAGCAACTAATGAAAAACTGTTTTTT.

This clone came up a few times. The CDR3 coding sequence is TGTGCCAGCAGTGCGACTAGCGGGAGTGGCAGGGATACGCAGTATTTT. This translates into CASSATSGSGRDTQYF. The V gene is TRBV2, the J gene TRBJ2-3, with 12 positions matching TRBD2. This CDR3 contains 16 residues. The V segment lost 4 bases and the J segment 6 bases; nucleotides outside the gene matches: 8. Per germline, CDR1 SNHLY and CDR2 FYNNEI.

Only a few counts were recorded for this clone. This chain joins TRBV19 and TRBJ2-1, with TRBD2 identical over 12 bases. This CDR3 spans 15 amino acids. Per germline, CDR1 LNHDA and CDR2 SQIVND (reference sequence). V gave up 4 bases and J gave up 8 bases; unmatched junction bases: 6. The CDR3 sequence: CASSRLAGDGDEQFF. CDR3 bases: TGTGCCAGTAGTAGACTAGCGGGAGATGGAGATGAGCAGTTCTTC.